This entry lists 25 T cell receptor beta chains sequenced from one sample in a study of blood T cell repertoires in COVID-19. The data were produced by immunoSEQ multiplex PCR, yet TCRdb's version contains in-frame clones alone and is incomplete. Altogether a few hundred thousand clones are present, roughly 85% being singletons, with the ten largest covering 3.6%. Material for sequencing was peripheral blood. These receptors originate from a woman of 80 years or more with acute or convalescent COVID-19.

The gene calls are TRBV30 and TRBJ2-7; D not certain. The germline V and J ends were trimmed by 1 base and 1 base, with 5 bases remaining between them. In germline, CDR1 is GTSNPN, CDR2 SVGIG (reference sequence). The CDR3 is 12 residues long. DNA for the CDR3: TGTGCCTGGAGTGGGGCTTCCTACGAGCAGTACTTC. Protein sequence: CAWSGASYEQYF.

This CDR3 reads CASSASPGGTFF. Here the CDR3 DNA reads TGTGCCAGCAGCGCCAGTCCCGGGGGAACTTTCTTT. The V call is TRBV9, the J call TRBJ1-1; D is possibly TRBD1 (5 bases). CDR3 length: 12 residues. Trimming cost V 3 bases and J 12 bases, with 15 bases left between them. Germline V CDR1 and CDR2: SGDLS, YYNGEE.

V gene TRBV29-1 combines with J gene TRBJ1-1; D unclear. This CDR3 region has 13 residues. CDR1 SQVTM and CDR2 ANQGSEA come from the germline V gene. Trimming pared 2 bases from V and 5 bases from J, leaving 12 bases between. CDR3 DNA sequence: TGCAGCGTTGAACCGGGGAGTAGTACTGAAGCTTTCTTT. This translates into CSVEPGSSTEAFF.

The chain uses TRBV6-2 or TRBV6-3 and TRBJ1-2; TRBD1 matches 8 bases. Germline CDR1 and CDR2: MNHEY and SVGEGT. The CDR3 is 15 amino acids. The ends lost 4 bases at V and 2 bases at J; junction bases unmatched: 6. CDR3 nucleotides: TGTGCCAGCAGTTCGCCGACAGGGGTAAACTATGGCTACACCTTC. This sequence encodes CASSSPTGVNYGYTF.

The chain joins TRBV18 to TRBJ1-5; TRBD1 might be the D (5 bases). V was pared by 3 bases and J by 6 bases, with 9 bases between. The CDR3 length is 13 residues. The V gene's germline CDR1 is KGHSH and CDR2 LQKENI. CDR3 DNA sequence: TGTGCCAGCTCACCCGATGACAGTCAGCCCCAGCATTTT. Residues: CASSPDDSQPQHF.

The V call is TRBV7-9, the J call TRBJ1-2; D is unclear. The length of the CDR3 is 12 residues. V lost 7 bases and J 3 bases, leaving 9 bases between the germline ends. Germline V CDR1 and CDR2: SEHNR, FQNEAQ (reference sequence). CDR3 nucleotide sequence: TGTGCCAGCACCATAGACTACTATGGCTACACCTTC. Translation gives CASTIDYYGYTF.

This rearrangement joins TRBV3-1 (or the pseudogene TRBV3-2) to TRBJ1-3, with TRBD1 matching over 7 bases. CDR1 is LGHDT, CDR2 YNNKEL, per germline (reference sequence). The J segment lost 2 bases and the V segment lost 3 bases, leaving 7 bases of the junction unmatched. This CDR3 contains 16 residues. CDR3 region: CASSHFAGGAGNTIYF. The DNA of the CDR3 is TGTGCCAGCAGCCACTTTGCAGGGGGTGCTGGAAACACCATATATTTT.

Here the CDR3 reads CASSSSGGMTDTQYF. The CDR3 DNA is TGTGCCAGCAGCTCCAGTGGGGGGATGACAGATACGCAGTATTTT. The chain combines TRBV7-9 with TRBJ2-3; D might be TRBD2 (6 bases). The CDR3 sequence is 15 residues long. Germline V lookup: CDR1 SEHNR, CDR2 FQNEAQ (reference sequence). V was shortened by 4 bases and J by 3 bases, with 14 bases between the two germline ends.

The V gene is TRBV4-2, the J gene TRBJ2-7; D uncertain. This CDR3 is 14 amino acids long. The V end lost 4 bases, the J end lost 2 bases, and 12 bases lay between the germline ends. The germline V gene encodes CDR1 LGHNA and CDR2 YNFKEQ. Here the CDR3 reads CASSRSEPPYEQYF. The CDR3 nucleotides are TGTGCCAGCAGCCGGTCTGAGCCCCCCTACGAGCAGTACTTC.

The J gene is TRBJ2-7, the V gene TRBV3-1 (or the pseudogene TRBV3-2); D possibly corresponds to TRBD2 (5 bases). CDR1 is LGHDT, CDR2 YNNKEL, per germline (reference sequence). The V and J ends lost 8 bases and 0 bases respectively, with 5 bases between them. CDR3 size: 11 residues. The CDR3: CASGSSYEQYF. CDR3 sequence (DNA): TGTGCCAGCGGGAGCTCCTACGAGCAGTACTTC.

Worth noting for this clone: The same CDR3 is also encoded by other DNA sequences in this sample. The chain couples TRBV7-9 to TRBJ1-1, with unresolved D. Germline lookup yields CDR1 SEHNR and CDR2 FQNEAQ (reference sequence). Trimming removed 5 bases from V and 4 bases from J, with 5 bases in between. The CDR3 contains 11 residues. CDR3 sequence (DNA): TGTGCCAGCAGCCCCTCCACTGAAGCTTTCTTT. This translates into CASSPSTEAFF.

This clone was detected only a few times. One junction end does not reproduce the germline sequence, and a read error may be involved. V usage is TRBV2 and J usage is TRBJ1-2; D not resolved. The CDR3 length is 14 residues. The germline V gene encodes CDR1 SNHLY and CDR2 FYNNEI. CDR3 region: CASSVVKSKYGYTF. DNA for the CDR3: TGTGCCAGCAGTGTTGTCAAATCTAAGTATGGCTACACCTTC.

The chain has TRBV6-5 and TRBJ1-2; 10 bases are a match to TRBD1. Germline CDR1 and CDR2: MNHEY and SVGAGI. CDR3 size: 16 residues. Losses at the gene ends were 4 bases for V and 1 base for J; bases not matched to a gene: 6. CDR3 amino acids: CASSSTGGTNNYGYTF. CDR3 sequence (DNA): TGTGCCAGCAGTTCGACAGGGGGCACCAATAACTATGGCTACACCTTC.

This clone has only one observation. The V gene is TRBV7-3, the J gene TRBJ2-1; 9 bases align to TRBD2. V trimming: 4 bases; J trimming: 3 bases; junction bases outside the gene matches: 10. CDR1 is SGHTA, CDR2 FQGTGA, per germline. The CDR3 is made up of 17 amino acids. The CDR3 reads CASSSGASGALYNEQFF. CDR3 nucleotides: TGTGCCAGCAGCTCGGGAGCTAGCGGGGCCCTCTACAATGAGCAGTTCTTC. The full variable domain, rest sourced from reference TRBV7-3 and TRBJ2-1, is GAGVSQTPSNKVTEKGKYVELRCDPISGHTALYWYRQSLGQGPEFLIYFQGTGAADDSGLPNDRFFAVRPEGSVSTLKIQRTERGDSAVYLCASSSGASGALYNEQFFGPGTRLTVL.

The V call is TRBV9, the J call TRBJ2-3, with a possible D match to TRBD2 (6 bases). V dropped 0 bases and J dropped 4 bases, with 18 bases sitting between them. Germline V gene lookup returns CDR1 SGDLS and CDR2 YYNGEE. This CDR3 comprises 17 residues. This chain's CDR3 is CASSVVSREIRADTQYF. DNA for the CDR3: TGTGCCAGCAGCGTAGTTTCTCGGGAGATTCGGGCAGATACGCAGTATTTT.

This clone was picked up one time. This chain connects TRBV27 to TRBJ2-7; a possible D gene is TRBD1 (5 bases). The CDR3 loop spans 14 amino acids. V dropped 10 bases and J dropped 1 base, with 17 bases sitting between them. Per germline, CDR1 MNHEY and CDR2 SMNVEV (reference sequence). CDR3 protein: CATVGRGASYEQYF. The CDR3 coding sequence is TGTGCCACTGTTGGTAGGGGTGCTTCCTACGAGCAGTACTTC.

This clone was observed a handful of times. CDR3 nucleotides: TGTGCCAGCAGTCTGATAGGGGGCAAGCAGTACTTC. As protein: CASSLIGGKQYF. The V and J genes are TRBV28 and TRBJ2-7, with TRBD1 matching over 7 bases. CDR3 length: 12 residues. The germline CDR1 and CDR2 sequences are MDHEN and SYDVKM. J lost 8 bases, V lost 5 bases, and 6 bases had no gene match.

The rearrangement joins TRBV3-1 (or the pseudogene TRBV3-2) to TRBJ1-1; D is uncertain. The CDR3 is made up of 14 amino acids. The ends were cut back, 5 bases at V and 1 base at J, with 11 bases in the middle. The germline gives CDR1 LGHDT, CDR2 YNNKEL (reference sequence). As DNA, the CDR3 is TGTGCCAGCAGCTTCCAGTCGGGGAACACTGAAGCTTTCTTT. Residues: CASSFQSGNTEAFF.

The V call is TRBV19, the J call TRBJ2-3, with 7 bases identical to TRBD1. With 3 bases clipped from V and 4 bases from J, the junction kept 4 bases outside the gene matches. The germline V gene encodes CDR1 LNHDA and CDR2 SQIVND (reference sequence). The CDR3 contains 14 residues. The CDR3 DNA follows: TGTGCCAGTAGTATGACAGGGTACCCAGATACGCAGTATTTT. Protein product: CASSMTGYPDTQYF.

This clone was seen just once. The rearrangement joins TRBV4-1 to TRBJ1-6, with D perhaps TRBD1 (6 bases). The CDR3 contains 16 residues. Looked up from germline, CDR1 is MGHRA and CDR2 is YSYEKL. With 0 bases removed from V and 9 bases from J, the gap between germline ends came to 15 bases. The DNA of the CDR3 is TGCGCCAGCAGCCAAGATGCAGTTTTAGGGGGTTCACCCCTCCACTTT. It yields the protein CASSQDAVLGGSPLHF.

V gene TRBV7-2 combines with J gene TRBJ2-3; 12 bases are shared with TRBD2. CDR1 SGHTA and CDR2 FQGNSA come from the germline V gene. The ends lost 1 base at V and 3 bases at J; junction bases unmatched: 2. The CDR3 consists of 16 residues. The DNA for the CDR3 is TGTGCCAGCAGCTTAGACCTAGCGGGGGGGACAGATACGCAGTATTTT. Protein sequence: CASSLDLAGGTDTQYF.

The CDR3 loop reads CASSGNRAYNEQFF. The CDR3 DNA reads TGTGCCAGCAGCGGGAACAGGGCGTACAATGAGCAGTTCTTC. V and J are TRBV7-9 and TRBJ2-1, with D possibly TRBD1 on 6 matching bases. Trimming shortened V by 5 bases and J by 4 bases, and 12 bases separated the two germline ends. This CDR3 has 14 amino acids. The germline gives CDR1 SEHNR, CDR2 FQNEAQ (reference sequence).

In its sample, this clone was seen once. The chain uses TRBV15 and TRBJ2-2; tentatively, D is TRBD2 (5 bases). The CDR3 extends over 13 amino acids. V was clipped by 3 bases and J by 4 bases, with 6 bases between them. Germline-derived CDR1 and CDR2 are LNHNV and YYDKDF (reference sequence). CDR3 bases: TGTGCCACCAGCAGGGCGGGCACCGGGGAGCTGTTTTTT. This sequence encodes CATSRAGTGELFF.

The chain couples TRBV10-3 to TRBJ1-5; tentatively, D is TRBD1 (6 bases). In germline, CDR1 is ENHRY, CDR2 SYGVKD. With 6 bases removed from V and 3 bases from J, the gap between germline ends came to 12 bases. The CDR3 totals 14 residues. DNA for the CDR3: TGTGCCATCAGCCTGGACAGAATCAATCAGCCCCAGCATTTT. Its translation: CAISLDRINQPQHF.

This chain connects TRBV6-5 to TRBJ1-2, with D maybe TRBD1 (5 bases). This CDR3 contains 14 residues. V lost 7 bases to trimming and J lost 5 bases, with 17 bases between them. The germline gives CDR1 MNHEY, CDR2 SVGAGI. The CDR3 reads CASTLSGGGYGYTF. CDR3 coding DNA: TGTGCCAGCACCCTCTCGGGGGGGGGATATGGCTACACCTTC.